These T cell receptor beta chains were read from a single sample in a study of blood T cell repertoires in COVID-19. Only in-frame clones appear in the TCRdb table, and some are missing; sequencing was by immunoSEQ multiplex PCR. This sample has about 280,000 clones, with 75% to 90% found just once. Sequencing was performed on peripheral blood. These receptors all stem from a man between 35 and 55 years old with acute or convalescent COVID-19. Both conserved end residues are part of each CDR3. The D gene is left open where the match is weak. Only part of the rows carry a size: once, few, many, or a class if the clone is expanded.

v_gene	j_gene	d_gene	abundance	len	CDR3nt	CDR3aa
TRBV6-2/TRBV6-3	TRBJ2-1	NA	NA	15	TGTGCCAGCAGTCCGGACTTGAGCTCCTACAATGAGCAGTTCTTC	CASSPDLSSYNEQFF
TRBV5-6	TRBJ1-1	NA	NA	14	TGTGCCAGCAGCTTGGGACGGCGGGGCACTGAAGCTTTCTTT	CASSLGRRGTEAFF
TRBV19	TRBJ2-1	NA	NA	15	TGTGCCAGTAGTATAGGGGCGCAAGGATACAATGAGCAGTTCTTC	CASSIGAQGYNEQFF
TRBV2	TRBJ1-2	TRBD1	NA	13	TGTGCCAGTTCCGGGACAGCAAAATATGGCTACACCTTC	CASSGTAKYGYTF
TRBV12-3/TRBV12-4	TRBJ1-2	NA	NA	13	TGTGCCAGCAGTTTAGGGGGGGGCTATGGCTACACCTTC	CASSLGGGYGYTF
TRBV27	TRBJ2-1	NA	NA	12	TGTGCCAGCAGTTTCCCCGGAGATGAGCAGTTCTTC	CASSFPGDEQFF
TRBV3-1/TRBV3-2	TRBJ1-3	NA	NA	15	TGTGCCAGCAGCCAAGATCTCAGGAATGGAAACACCATATATTTT	CASSQDLRNGNTIYF
TRBV7-9	TRBJ2-1	TRBD1	NA	16	TGTGCCAGCAGCGCAACAGGGGATCGCTCCTACAATGAGCAGTTCTTC	CASSATGDRSYNEQFF
TRBV10-3	TRBJ2-1	NA	NA	15	TGTGCCATCAGTGAGGGTAGGGGGTCCCTGGATGAGCAGTTCTTC	CAISEGRGSLDEQFF
TRBV27	TRBJ1-5	NA	NA	14	TGTGCCAGCAGTTTCCTTGGGGAGGGTCAGCCCCAGCATTTT	CASSFLGEGQPQHF
TRBV2	TRBJ1-2	NA	NA	10	TGTGCCAGCAGGAACAGGGCTTTCACCTTC	CASRNRAFTF
TRBV9	TRBJ1-2	TRBD1	NA	16	TGTGCCAGCAGCGTAACACCGGGACAGGGAACGTATGGCTACACCTTC	CASSVTPGQGTYGYTF
TRBV6-5	TRBJ1-5	NA	once	13	TGTGCCAGCAGTACGGCCTTCGGGCAGCCCCAGCATTTT	CASSTAFGQPQHF
TRBV10-3	TRBJ1-5	NA	NA	11	TGTGCCGTCGGTAGCAATCAGCCCCAGCATTTT	CAVGSNQPQHF
TRBV3-1/TRBV3-2	TRBJ1-2	TRBD1	NA	16	TGTGCCAGCAGCCAGGGTATCTTCAGGGGGCACTATGGCTACACCTTC	CASSQGIFRGHYGYTF
TRBV7-2	TRBJ2-3	NA	NA	11	TGTGCCAGCAGCTCCCGTGTAGCCCCGCATTTT	CASSSRVAPHF
TRBV29-1	TRBJ1-2	NA	NA	12	TGCAGCGTTGAAGGGAGTTTCTATGGCTACACCTTC	CSVEGSFYGYTF
TRBV7-8	TRBJ2-3	TRBD2	NA	19	TGTGCCAGCAGCTTAATTAGTGTTAGCGGGGGGACTAGCACAGATACGCAGTATTTT	CASSLISVSGGTSTDTQYF
TRBV14	TRBJ1-2	NA	NA	14	TGTGCCAGCAGCGAAGGACAGTTCATTTATGGCTACACCTTC	CASSEGQFIYGYTF
TRBV5-1	TRBJ2-1	NA	NA	14	TGCGCCAGCAGCAACCTTGGAGGGGGCGCTGAGCAGTTCTTC	CASSNLGGGAEQFF
TRBV4-1	TRBJ1-4	NA	NA	14	TGCGCCAGCAGCCAAGTAATAATTAATGAAAAACTGTTTTTT	CASSQVIINEKLFF
TRBV20-1	TRBJ1-1	TRBD1	NA	14	TGCAGTGCTAGTGCCGGGACAGGGGTTTCTGAAGCTTTCTTT	CSASAGTGVSEAFF
TRBV11-3	TRBJ2-7	NA	NA	13	TGTGCCAGCAGCTTTACCACTGATTACGAGCAGTACTTC	CASSFTTDYEQYF
TRBV18	TRBJ2-7	NA	NA	12	TGTGCCAGCTCACCAGGGACTTACGAGCAGTACTTC	CASSPGTYEQYF
TRBV5-8	TRBJ2-7	TRBD1	NA	15	TGTGCCAGCAGCCGGCGGACAGGGGGGACCTACGAGCAGTACTTC	CASSRRTGGTYEQYF
TRBV7-2	TRBJ2-7	TRBD1	NA	14	TGTGCCAGCAGCTTAAGGCAGGGGGTCTACGAGCAGTACTTC	CASSLRQGVYEQYF
TRBV20-1	TRBJ1-2	TRBD1	few	11	TGCAGTGGGACAGGGGGCGGTGGCTACACCTTC	CSGTGGGGYTF